This note documents a single TCR beta chain sequence. Antigen specificity is unknown. Repertoires were generated with immunoSEQ multiplex PCR, while TCRdb's copy carries only in-frame clones and drops some. This sample has about 2.4 million clones, with approximately 94% found just once. The data were obtained in a study of shared clonotypes between healthy human individuals. On the study more broadly: Aged 18 to 49, the donors were a couple of women and a few men. Study observations and caveats: Larger estimated richness was generally seen in naive subsets than in memory subsets. Despite large depth, rarefaction showed incomplete sorted-subset sequencing.

Sequencing was performed on naive CD4+ T cells sorted from blood. Subset indicated: CD45RA+ positively selected. This receptor was identified in a man between 18 and 35 years old in good health.

CDR3 protein: CASSLRRAGPGEQFF. The CDR3 bases are TGTGCCAGCAGCTTAAGGAGGGCAGGTCCGGGGGAGCAGTTCTTC. V gene TRBV7-3 combines with J gene TRBJ2-1; perhaps TRBD2 as D (6 bases). The V end lost 1 base, the J end lost 10 bases, and 17 bases lay between the germline ends. The CDR3 spans 15 residues. The germline gives CDR1 SGHTA, CDR2 FQGTGA.